The 17 T cell receptor beta chains reported below all come from one sample, sequenced in a study of cytomegalovirus exposure and HLA in healthy donors. Primers: 60 Vbeta forward and 13 Jbeta reverse. Profiling relied on immunoSEQ multiplex PCR, and the TCRdb table lists in-frame clones only, not all of them. The table records some 140,000 clones, roughly three quarters of them present only once. What was sequenced was PBMCs. The receptors derive from a man younger than 45 in good health and CMV-seropositive.

The chain employs TRBV19 and TRBJ1-3, with 8 bases lining up with TRBD1. With V trimmed by 9 bases and J by 1 base, 8 bases remained unmatched. Germline V lookup: CDR1 LNHDA, CDR2 SQIVND (reference sequence). The length of the CDR3 is 15 residues. CDR3 DNA sequence: TGTGCCAGCAAGCGGGACAGGCAGTCTGGAAACACCATATATTTT. This translates into CASKRDRQSGNTIYF.

J is TRBJ2-2 and V is TRBV9; a possible D gene is TRBD2 (5 bases). V lost 0 bases, J lost 2 bases, and 11 bases lay in between. The CDR3 extends over 16 amino acids. Germline lookup yields CDR1 SGDLS and CDR2 YYNGEE. CDR3 sequence: CASSVGLRANTGELFF. CDR3 DNA sequence: TGTGCCAGCAGCGTAGGGTTGAGGGCAAACACCGGGGAGCTGTTTTTT.

The rearrangement joins TRBV4-1 to TRBJ2-7; 8 bases align to TRBD1. This CDR3 is built from 14 residues. Germline V gene sequence: CDR1 MGHRA, CDR2 YSYEKL. Unmatched junction bases numbered 6, after V lost 3 bases and J lost 5 bases. In DNA form, the CDR3 reads TGCGCCAGCAGCCAGCCGGACAGGGTCCACGAGCAGTACTTC. Translating it yields CASSQPDRVHEQYF.

The rearrangement joins TRBV5-6 to TRBJ1-5, with 7 positions matching TRBD1. V shed 3 bases, J shed 10 bases, and the junction held 10 bases outside the gene matches. CDR3 length equals 14 residues. CDR1 is SGHDT and CDR2 is YYEEEE in the germline V gene. As DNA, the CDR3 is TGTGCCAGCAGCTCTGGACAGGCCTCAAGTCCCCAGCATTTT. It codes for CASSSGQASSPQHF.

The chain employs TRBV7-3 and TRBJ2-3, with a tentative D call TRBD2 (6 bases). V was cut by 2 bases and J by 2 bases, with 17 bases left in between. The CDR3 loop spans 17 amino acids. Per germline, CDR1 SGHTA and CDR2 FQGTGA. CDR3: CASSLEAAGGDTDTQYF. In DNA, the CDR3 is TGTGCCAGCAGCTTAGAGGCGGCGGGCGGGGACACAGATACGCAGTATTTT.

The chain employs TRBV5-4 and TRBJ2-2; a weak D match, TRBD1 (7 bases). This CDR3 spans 17 amino acids. The V gene lost 3 bases and the J gene lost 1 base, with 16 bases spanning the gap. Germline V gene data show CDR1 as SGHNT and CDR2 as YYREEE (reference sequence). The CDR3 nucleotides read TGTGCCAGCAGCTCCCGAGGAGGGGGCTTGAACACCGGGGAGCTGTTTTTT. Encoded protein: CASSSRGGGLNTGELFF.

V gene TRBV29-1 combines with J gene TRBJ1-3; TRBD1 aligns across 11 bases. V dropped 6 bases and J dropped 0; count of bases not matched to a gene: 10. This CDR3 has 17 residues. The V gene's germline CDR1 is SQVTM and CDR2 ANQGSEA. The CDR3 DNA reads TGCAGCGTGGGGGACAGGGGGTATCCGAGCTCTGGAAACACCATATATTTT. Translated, it gives CSVGDRGYPSSGNTIYF.

The chain carries TRBV28 and TRBJ1-2; 7 nucleotides agree with TRBD1. The germline V gene has CDR1 MDHEN and CDR2 SYDVKM. The CDR3 contains 13 residues. The trim removed 3 bases at V and 4 bases at J, leaving 2 bases unmatched. The CDR3 bases are TGTGCCAGCAGTTTGTACAGGGGCTATGGCTACACCTTC. It is translated as CASSLYRGYGYTF.

The chain uses TRBV19 and TRBJ2-1; possible D gene TRBD2, 5 bases. From germline, CDR1 is LNHDA and CDR2 SQIVND (reference sequence). The CDR3 consists of 14 residues. Between the trimmed V and J ends, which lost 3 bases and 5 bases, there was a span of 11 bases. The DNA for the CDR3 is TGTGCCAGTAGTATTCGGACTGACCACAATGAGCAGTTCTTC. It is translated as CASSIRTDHNEQFF. Full variable domain (outside the CDR3, taken from reference TRBV19 and TRBJ2-1): DGGITQSPKYLFRKEGQNVTLSCEQNLNHDAMYWYRQDPGQGLRLIYYSQIVNDFQKGDIAEGYSVSREKKESFPLTVTSAQKNPTAFYLCASSIRTDHNEQFFGPGTRLTVL.

V is TRBV5-6 and J is TRBJ1-5; 8 bases are a match to TRBD1. V was clipped by 4 bases and J by 0 bases; unmatched bases: 6. The germline gives CDR1 SGHDT, CDR2 YYEEEE. The CDR3 has 16 residues. The CDR3 bases are TGTGCCAGCAGCAAGAACAGGGGGGTTAGCAATCAGCCCCAGCATTTT. Residues: CASSKNRGVSNQPQHF.

J is TRBJ2-1 and V is TRBV7-8, with 8 bases lining up with TRBD1. Germline V gives CDR1 SGHVS, CDR2 FQNEAQ. The CDR3 spans 16 residues. J lost 3 bases, V lost 5 bases, and 9 bases had no gene match. CDR3 residues: CASSLHQGAIYNEQFF. For the CDR3, the DNA is TGTGCCAGCAGCCTACATCAGGGGGCGATCTACAATGAGCAGTTCTTC.

The chain couples TRBV11-3 to TRBJ2-1; D is possibly TRBD2 (5 bases). With 3 bases removed from V and 6 bases from J, the gap between germline ends came to 12 bases. Germline CDR1 SGHNT, CDR2 YENEEA. The CDR3 totals 14 residues. The CDR3 region is CASSFPASINEQFF. DNA of the CDR3: TGTGCCAGCAGCTTCCCGGCTAGCATCAATGAGCAGTTCTTC.

The chain uses TRBV5-1 and TRBJ2-1; 7 nucleotides agree with TRBD1. The CDR3 length is 15 residues. CDR1 and CDR2 from the germline V gene are SGHRS and YFSETQ. V was pared by 4 bases and J by 8 bases, with 12 bases of the junction left unmatched. The DNA for the CDR3 is TGCGCCAGCAGCCAGATCCAGGGGGAAGGCGATGAGCAGTTCTTC. This sequence encodes CASSQIQGEGDEQFF.

The gene calls are TRBV15 and TRBJ2-7, with D tentatively TRBD2 (6 bases). Germline CDR1 is LNHNV and CDR2 is YYDKDF (reference sequence). Between the trimmed V and J ends, which lost 1 base and 3 bases, there was a span of 13 bases. The CDR3 contains 15 residues. The CDR3 DNA follows: TGTGCCACCAGCAGAGGTGCGGGGCCGCACTACGAGCAGTACTTC. Residues: CATSRGAGPHYEQYF.

This clone was counted a single time. The gene calls are TRBV7-2 and TRBJ2-7; the match to TRBD1 covers 8 bases. CDR1 is SGHTA, CDR2 FQGNSA, per germline. V lost 1 base and J lost 3; bases outside the gene matches: 5. This CDR3 is built from 15 residues. DNA for the CDR3: TGTGCCAGCAGCTTAGTTATAGGACAGGGCTACGAGCAGTACTTC. Protein product: CASSLVIGQGYEQYF.

The chain combines TRBV19 with TRBJ2-1; tentatively, D is TRBD1 (6 bases). V was cut by 3 bases and J by 2 bases, with 8 bases left in between. Germline V gives CDR1 LNHDA, CDR2 SQIVND (reference sequence). The CDR3 is made up of 14 amino acids. Here the CDR3 reads CASSIGGPYNEQFF. As DNA, the CDR3 is TGTGCCAGTAGTATTGGGGGCCCCTACAATGAGCAGTTCTTC.

The gene calls are TRBV30 and TRBJ2-7; maybe TRBD2 (5 bases). CDR3 size: 14 residues. Germline V gives CDR1 GTSNPN, CDR2 SVGIG (reference sequence). Trimming took 6 bases from V and 0 from J, leaving 15 bases between them. CDR3 DNA sequence: TGTGCCTGTAAGGACGCGGGCTACTCCTACGAGCAGTACTTC. Translation gives CACKDAGYSYEQYF.